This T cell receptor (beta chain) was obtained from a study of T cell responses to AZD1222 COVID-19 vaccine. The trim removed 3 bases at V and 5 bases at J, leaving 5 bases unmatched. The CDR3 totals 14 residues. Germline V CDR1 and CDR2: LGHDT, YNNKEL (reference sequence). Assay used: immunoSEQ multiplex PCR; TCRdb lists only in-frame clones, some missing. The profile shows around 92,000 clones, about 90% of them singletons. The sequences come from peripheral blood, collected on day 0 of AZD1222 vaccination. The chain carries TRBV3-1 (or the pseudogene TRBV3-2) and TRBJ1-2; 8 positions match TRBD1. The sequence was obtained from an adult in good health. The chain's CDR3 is CASSQAGGSYGYTF. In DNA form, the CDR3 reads TGTGCCAGCAGCCAGGCAGGGGGCTCTTATGGCTACACCTTC.